The present entry profiles one T cell receptor beta chain with its context. Sequenced by immunoSEQ multiplex PCR; TCRdb stores in-frame clones only, minus some. The data contain roughly 200,000 clones, about 80% of them singletons. This sample was taken from a study of blood T cell repertoires in COVID-19. Across the whole study: From T cells, B-cell-depleted T cells, or PBMCs came the material, which was cDNA or gDNA.

The sample comprised peripheral blood. This receptor was obtained from a man between 50 and 59 years old with active or convalescent COVID-19.

For the CDR3, the DNA is TGCAGCGCCAACAGGGACCTCACTGAAGCTTTCTTT. This codes for CSANRDLTEAFF. The chain uses TRBV29-1 and TRBJ1-1; D perhaps matches TRBD1 (6 bases). In germline, CDR1 is SQVTM, CDR2 ANQGSEA. V was trimmed by 7 bases and J by 4 bases, leaving 13 bases between them. This CDR3 region has 12 residues.